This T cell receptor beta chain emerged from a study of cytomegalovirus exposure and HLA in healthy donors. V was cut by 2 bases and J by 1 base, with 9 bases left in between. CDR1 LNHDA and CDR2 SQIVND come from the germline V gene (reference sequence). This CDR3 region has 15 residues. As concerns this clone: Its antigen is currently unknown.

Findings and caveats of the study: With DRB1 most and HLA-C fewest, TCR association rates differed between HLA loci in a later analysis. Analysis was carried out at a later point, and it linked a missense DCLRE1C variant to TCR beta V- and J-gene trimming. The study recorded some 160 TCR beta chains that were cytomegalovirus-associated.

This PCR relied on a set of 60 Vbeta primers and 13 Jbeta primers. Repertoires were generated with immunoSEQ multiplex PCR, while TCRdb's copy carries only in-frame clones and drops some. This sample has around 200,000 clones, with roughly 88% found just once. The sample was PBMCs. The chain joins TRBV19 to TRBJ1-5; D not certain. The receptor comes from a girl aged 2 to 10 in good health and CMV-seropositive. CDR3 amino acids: CASSIMVVSNQPQHF. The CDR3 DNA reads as TGTGCCAGTAGTATAATGGTAGTAAGCAATCAGCCCCAGCATTTT.